Included here is one T cell receptor beta chain sequence, with context. The target antigen is unknown. CDR1 and CDR2 (germline): MNHEY, SMNVEV (reference sequence). The CDR3 totals 16 residues. Between the trimmed V and J ends, which lost 3 bases and 0 bases, there was a span of 12 bases. The record originates from a study of T cells after yellow fever vaccination. TCRdb re-analysed the 5' RACE reads in MiXCR, keeping a single row per CDR3 protein. This table has some 420,000 distinct CDR3 sequences, approximately 19% appearing once. Study-level points and caveats: CD4 and CD8 compartments shared a small share of clonotypes. Detected again after the booster were most primary-vaccination clones, at 95% to 98% CD4 and more than 70% CD8.

This sample comprised PBMCs, obtained before the yellow fever booster vaccination. This TCR was sampled from a young man who received the YFV17D yellow fever vaccine. The chain has TRBV27 and TRBJ1-5, with no clear D. CDR3 in amino acids: CASSLGGIGSNQPQHF. The CDR3 DNA follows: TGTGCCAGCAGTTTGGGCGGAATCGGTAGCAATCAGCCCCAGCATTTT.